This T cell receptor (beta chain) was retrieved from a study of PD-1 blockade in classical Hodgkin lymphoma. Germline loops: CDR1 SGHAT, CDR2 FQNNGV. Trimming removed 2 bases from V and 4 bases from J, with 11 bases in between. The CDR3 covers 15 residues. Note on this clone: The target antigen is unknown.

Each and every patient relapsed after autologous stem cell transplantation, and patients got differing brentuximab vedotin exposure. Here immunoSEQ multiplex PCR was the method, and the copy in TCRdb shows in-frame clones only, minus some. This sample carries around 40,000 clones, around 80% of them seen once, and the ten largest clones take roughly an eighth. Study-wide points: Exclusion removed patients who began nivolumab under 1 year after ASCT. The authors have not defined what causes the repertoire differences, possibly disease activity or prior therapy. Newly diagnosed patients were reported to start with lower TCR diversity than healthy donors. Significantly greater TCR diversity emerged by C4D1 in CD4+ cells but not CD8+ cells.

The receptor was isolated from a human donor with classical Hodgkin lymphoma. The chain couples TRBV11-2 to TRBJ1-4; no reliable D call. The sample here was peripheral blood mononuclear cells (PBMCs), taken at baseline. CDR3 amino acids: CASSLLHGSNEKLFF. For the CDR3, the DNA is TGTGCCAGCAGCTTACTACACGGGAGTAATGAAAAACTGTTTTTT.